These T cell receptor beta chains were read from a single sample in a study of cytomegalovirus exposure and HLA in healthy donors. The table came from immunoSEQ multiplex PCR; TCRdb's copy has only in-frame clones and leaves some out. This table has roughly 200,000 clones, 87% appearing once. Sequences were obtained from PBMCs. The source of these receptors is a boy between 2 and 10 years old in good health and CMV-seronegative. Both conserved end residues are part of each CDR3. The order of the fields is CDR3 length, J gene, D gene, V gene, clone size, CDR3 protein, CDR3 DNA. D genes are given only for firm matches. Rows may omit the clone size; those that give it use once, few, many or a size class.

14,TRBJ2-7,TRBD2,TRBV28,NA,CASYSGRGNYEQYF,TGTGCCAGTTATAGCGGGAGGGGTAACTACGAGCAGTACTTC
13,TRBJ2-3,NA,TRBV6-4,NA,CASSDTEEGTQYF,TGTGCCAGCAGTGACACGGAGGAGGGTACGCAGTATTTT
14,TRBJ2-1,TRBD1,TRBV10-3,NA,CAITTGDSYNEQFF,TGTGCCATCACCACAGGGGACTCCTACAATGAGCAGTTCTTC
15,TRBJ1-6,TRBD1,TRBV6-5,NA,CASRTNRGGDSPLHF,TGTGCCAGCAGAACCAACAGGGGAGGAGATTCACCCCTCCACTTT
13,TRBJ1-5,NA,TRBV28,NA,CASSFGSNQPQHF,TGTGCCAGCAGTTTCGGGAGTAATCAGCCCCAGCATTTT
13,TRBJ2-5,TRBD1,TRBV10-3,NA,CATQNTGEETQYF,TGTGCCACCCAAAACACAGGGGAGGAGACCCAGTACTTC
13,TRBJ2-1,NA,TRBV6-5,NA,CASSPMVASKQFF,TGTGCCAGCAGTCCCATGGTAGCGAGTAAGCAGTTCTTC
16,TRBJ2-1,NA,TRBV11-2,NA,CASSLWGQMVYNEQFF,TGTGCCAGCAGCTTATGGGGACAAATGGTCTACAATGAGCAGTTCTTC
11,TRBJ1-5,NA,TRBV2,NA,CASSLGWPQHF,TGTGCCAGCAGTCTAGGTTGGCCCCAGCATTTT
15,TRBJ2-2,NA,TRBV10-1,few,CASSESQGITGELFF,TGCGCCAGCAGTGAGTCTCAGGGCATCACCGGGGAGCTGTTTTTT
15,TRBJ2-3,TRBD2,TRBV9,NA,CASSVSGGGSNTQYF,TGTGCCAGCAGCGTATCTGGCGGGGGTAGCAATACGCAGTATTTT
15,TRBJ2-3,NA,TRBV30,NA,CASTSLEGRGDTQYF,TGTGCCTCGACCAGTTTAGAGGGTAGGGGGGATACGCAGTATTTT
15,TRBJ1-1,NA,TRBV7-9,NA,CASSLATGVNTEAFF,TGTGCCAGCAGCTTAGCGACGGGTGTAAACACTGAAGCTTTCTTT
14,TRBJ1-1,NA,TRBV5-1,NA,CASSLGGVLTEAFF,TGCGCCAGCAGCTTGGGGGGGGTTCTCACTGAAGCTTTCTTT
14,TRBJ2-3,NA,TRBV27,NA,CASSSGSGTDTQYF,TGTGCCAGCAGCTCGGGGAGTGGCACAGATACGCAGTATTTT
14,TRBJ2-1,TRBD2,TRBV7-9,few,CASTLAGRDNEQFF,TGTGCCAGCACCCTAGCGGGGAGGGACAATGAGCAGTTCTTC
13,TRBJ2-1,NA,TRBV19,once,CASSMRLYNEQFF,TGTGCCAGTAGTATGAGGCTATACAATGAGCAGTTCTTC
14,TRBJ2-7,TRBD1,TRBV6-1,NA,CASLRRQGAYEQYF,TGTGCCAGCCTTCGGAGACAGGGAGCCTACGAGCAGTACTTC
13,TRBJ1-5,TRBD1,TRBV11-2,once,CASSKDRNQPQHF,TGTGCCAGCAGCAAGGACAGGAATCAGCCCCAGCATTTT
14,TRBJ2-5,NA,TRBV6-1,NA,CASSELRVQETQYF,TGTGCCAGCAGTGAATTGAGGGTCCAAGAGACCCAGTACTTC
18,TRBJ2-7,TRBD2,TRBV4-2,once,CASSQDSGVAGESYEQYF,TGTGCCAGCAGCCAGGATAGCGGGGTAGCGGGAGAATCCTACGAGCAGTACTTC
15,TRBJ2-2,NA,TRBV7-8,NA,CASSPTRTTTGELFF,TGTGCCAGCAGCCCCACTAGGACCACCACCGGGGAGCTGTTTTTT
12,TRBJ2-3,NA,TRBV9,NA,CASSVERGTQYF,TGTGCCAGCAGCGTAGAAAGGGGTACGCAGTATTTT
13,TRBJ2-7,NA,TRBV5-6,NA,CASSPSGSYEQYF,TGTGCCAGCAGCCCTTCGGGGTCCTACGAGCAGTACTTC
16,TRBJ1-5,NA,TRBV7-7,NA,CASSLVRSFHNQPQHF,TGTGCCAGCAGCTTAGTTCGCAGTTTTCATAATCAGCCCCAGCATTTT
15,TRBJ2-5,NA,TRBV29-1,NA,CSVQRGGFLIETQYF,TGCAGCGTTCAAAGGGGGGGGTTTTTGATAGAGACCCAGTACTTC
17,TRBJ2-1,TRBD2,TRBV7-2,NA,CASSLVGRGGLYNEQFF,TGTGCCAGCAGCTTAGTGGGGCGGGGGGGCTTATACAATGAGCAGTTCTTC
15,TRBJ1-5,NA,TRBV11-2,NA,CASSLGASYNQPQHF,TGTGCCAGCAGCCTAGGTGCTAGTTACAATCAGCCCCAGCATTTT
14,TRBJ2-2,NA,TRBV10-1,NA,CASRRSANTGELFF,TGCGCCAGCAGAAGGAGCGCGAACACCGGGGAGCTGTTTTTT
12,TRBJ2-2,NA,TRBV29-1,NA,CSVVGVSGELFF,TGCAGCGTTGTCGGGGTCTCCGGGGAGCTGTTTTTT
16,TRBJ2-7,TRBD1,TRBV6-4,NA,CASSVWLGQPVYEQYF,TGTGCCAGCAGTGTCTGGCTGGGACAGCCGGTATACGAGCAGTACTTC
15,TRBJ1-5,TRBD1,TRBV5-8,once,CASSLGDRGGQPQHF,TGTGCCAGCAGCTTGGGGGACAGGGGAGGCCAGCCCCAGCATTTT
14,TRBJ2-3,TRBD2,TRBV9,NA,CASTPGLAPDTQYF,TGTGCCAGCACCCCGGGACTAGCCCCAGATACGCAGTATTTT
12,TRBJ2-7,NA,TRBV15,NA,CATSRLGVEQYF,TGTGCCACCAGCAGGTTGGGAGTCGAGCAGTACTTC
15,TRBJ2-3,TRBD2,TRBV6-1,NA,CASSTRGGSTDTQYF,TGTGCCAGCAGTACCCGCGGGGGGAGCACAGATACGCAGTATTTT
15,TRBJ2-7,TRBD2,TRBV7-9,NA,CASSQTSGSSYEQYF,TGTGCCAGCAGCCAGACTAGCGGGAGCTCCTACGAGCAGTACTTC
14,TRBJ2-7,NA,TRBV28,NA,CASSLLGPHYEQYF,TGTGCCAGCAGTTTATTGGGCCCCCACTACGAGCAGTACTTC
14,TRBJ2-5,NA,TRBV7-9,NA,CASGSVEGEETQYF,TGTGCCAGCGGATCGGTGGAGGGTGAAGAGACCCAGTACTTC
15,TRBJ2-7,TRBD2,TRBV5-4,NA,CASSQGLAVSYEQYF,TGTGCCAGCAGCCAGGGACTAGCGGTTTCCTACGAGCAGTACTTC
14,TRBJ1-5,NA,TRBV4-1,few,CASSQDTGYQPQHF,TGCGCCAGCAGCCAAGATACGGGGTATCAGCCCCAGCATTTT
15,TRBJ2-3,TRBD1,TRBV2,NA,CARGRQGSKLDTQYF,TGTGCCAGGGGAAGACAGGGGAGTAAGTTAGATACGCAGTATTTT
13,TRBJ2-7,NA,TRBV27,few,CASSYEGRGEQYF,TGTGCCAGCAGTTATGAGGGGCGGGGCGAGCAGTACTTC
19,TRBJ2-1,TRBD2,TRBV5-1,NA,CASSSNGRAPLRIYNEQFF,TGCGCCAGCAGCTCCAACGGGAGGGCCCCCCTCAGAATATACAATGAGCAGTTCTTC
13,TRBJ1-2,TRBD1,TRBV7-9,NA,CASSQTGEIGYTF,TGTGCCAGCAGCCAGACAGGGGAGATTGGCTACACCTTC
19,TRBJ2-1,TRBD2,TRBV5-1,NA,CASSRYSGELSSSYNEQFF,TGCGCCAGCAGCCGATATAGCGGGGAGCTATCAAGCTCCTACAATGAGCAGTTCTTC
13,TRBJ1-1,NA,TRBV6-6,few,CASSLGPNTEAFF,TGTGCCAGCAGTTTGGGGCCGAACACTGAAGCTTTCTTT
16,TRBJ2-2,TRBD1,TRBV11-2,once,CASIIPGQRNTGELFF,TGTGCCAGCATCATACCGGGACAGCGGAACACCGGGGAGCTGTTTTTT
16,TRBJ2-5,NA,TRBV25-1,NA,CASSETSGSVSETQYF,TGTGCCAGCAGTGAAACTAGTGGTTCGGTTTCAGAGACCCAGTACTTC
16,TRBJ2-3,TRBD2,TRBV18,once,CASSDSPGGSADTQYF,TGTGCCAGCTCAGACTCCCCCGGCGGGAGTGCAGATACGCAGTATTTT
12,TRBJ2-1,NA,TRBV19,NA,CASSTGGNEQFF,TGTGCCAGTAGTACAGGAGGGAATGAGCAGTTCTTC
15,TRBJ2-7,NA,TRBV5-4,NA,CASSLPTQGFYEQYF,TGTGCCAGCAGCTTGCCGACACAAGGCTTCTACGAGCAGTACTTC
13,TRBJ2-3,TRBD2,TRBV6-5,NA,CATVAGSTDTQYF,TGTGCCACTGTAGCGGGGAGCACAGATACGCAGTATTTT
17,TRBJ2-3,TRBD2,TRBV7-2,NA,CASSLLGGAAVRHTQYF,TGTGCCAGCAGCTTACTCGGGGGGGCCGCAGTTAGGCATACGCAGTATTTT
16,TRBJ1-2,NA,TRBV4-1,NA,CASSQDRPLKAYGYTF,TGCGCCAGCAGCCAAGATCGCCCATTAAAAGCCTATGGCTACACCTTC
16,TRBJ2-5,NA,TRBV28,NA,CASSSPSFTVGETQYF,TGTGCCAGCAGTAGCCCCTCTTTTACAGTGGGAGAGACCCAGTACTTC
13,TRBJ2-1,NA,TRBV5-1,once,CASRRDALDEQFF,TGCGCCAGCAGGCGGGACGCTTTGGATGAGCAGTTCTTC